This T cell receptor (beta chain) was recorded in a study of blood T cell repertoires in COVID-19 (dated by TCRdb to the early 2020s). Looking at the study overall: Collaborator samples came from the United States, Italy and Spain and covered acute and convalescent phases of COVID-19. The repertoires were made available in a free public database intended to serve as a resource for research on the immune response to SARS-CoV-2. The sample metadata nearly always contained a de-identified subject ID, COVID-19 status, age in years and sex. The samples were drawn from two sources: the first 160 participants of the ongoing ImmuneRACE study, and 1,000 to 1,500 subjects contributed by 6 global collaborators. Where HLA class I and class II types were available, the types were taken from metadata supplied by the sample provider, not from assay-based typing. The material from the prospective study consisted of cDNA or gDNA derived from T cells, B-cell-depleted T cells, or PBMCs. The dataset comprised deeply sampled blood TCRbeta repertoires from subjects exposed to, actively infected with, or recovered from COVID-19. Points the paper makes about the study in general: How much clinical and demographic metadata was included differed by source and by participant, and the metadata was provided uncurated.

Worth noting for this clone: Its antigen is currently not known. One base away there is no much larger clone; base qualities are not given.

Between the V and J ends, shortened by 3 bases and 0 bases respectively, the junction contains 12 bases. From cysteine to valine, the CDR3 is 15 amino acids long. Of the read, only the CDR3 DNA is kept; its 45 bases are in frame from base 1. From the germline V gene, CDR1 is MDHEN and CDR2 is SYDVKM. TCRbeta CDR3 regions were amplified from genomic DNA using the immunoSEQ Assay, a bias-controlled multiplex PCR. The study's processing was this. Within the assay, amplification of reference gene primers was used to estimate how many nucleated cells each sample contained. To quantify the absolute abundance of each unique TCRbeta CDR3 rearrangement, sequence reads were collapsed and filtered. For each sample, productive Simpson clonality was calculated as the square root of Simpson's diversity index over productive rearrangements. What TCRdb holds here is the immuneACCESS table cut down to in-frame rearrangements. Part of the clones is not present; checked against another copy, under half of the missing clones reflect an unresolved V gene, and the others are unexplained. V and J calls and clone size are as listed in that table; D and trimming were resolved from the DNA. This sample lists about 88,000 clones; around 85% were detected once. The top ten clones comprise roughly 15% of the sample.

The collaborating institutions used their own protocols to collect whole blood in K2EDTA tubes. For TCRbeta analysis, collaborator samples were shipped as frozen whole blood, as isolated PBMCs, or as DNA extracted from either sample type. The origin of this receptor is a woman in her 70s with acute or convalescent COVID-19. The chain is assembled from TRBV28 and TRBJ2-7; the D gene assignment is ambiguous. Sequencing was carried out using peripheral blood. At the DNA level, the sequence is TGTGCCAGCAGTTTTGGCGGAGTAAGCTCCTACGAGCAGTACGTC. This codes for CASSFGGVSSYEQYV.